This TCR beta chain was recovered during a study of PD-1 blockade in classical Hodgkin lymphoma. Findings and limits, study-wide: At C4D1, TCR diversity had climbed significantly for CD4+ cells, though not for CD8+ cells.

TCRdb keeps only in-frame clones here, not all; method: immunoSEQ multiplex PCR. The sample comprises about 44,000 clones, 60% to 70% of which are singletons, and 3.1% rests with the top ten. In germline, CDR1 is MDHEN, CDR2 SYDVKM. CDR3 length equals 15 residues. Trimming took 3 bases from V and 0 from J, leaving 9 bases between them. Concerning this clone: Its antigen is as yet unknown.

The time point here: cycle 4 day 1 (C4D1), after more than 5 weeks of nivolumab. After autologous stem cell transplantation all patients relapsed, and prior brentuximab vedotin exposure differed between cohorts. The J gene is TRBJ1-3, the V gene TRBV28; D is undetermined. This TCR was sampled from a human donor with classical Hodgkin lymphoma. Sequencing used peripheral blood mononuclear cells (PBMCs), obtained before the fourth cycle of nivolumab. The DNA for the CDR3 is TGTGCCAGCAGTTTTCCAGGTTTCTCTGGAAACACCATATATTTT. This gives the protein CASSFPGFSGNTIYF.